This T cell receptor (beta chain) was retrieved from a study of blood T cell repertoires in COVID-19. TCRdb's copy holds only in-frame clones and misses some; the assay was immunoSEQ multiplex PCR. This sample has some 240,000 clones; approximately 88% occur once, and the top ten carry 5.5% to 8%. CDR1 ENHRY and CDR2 SYGVKD come from the germline V gene. Trimming cost V 0 bases and J 4 bases; bases outside gene matches: 4. The CDR3 is 15 residues long. The sequence came from a man aged 60 to 75 who had recovered from COVID-19. The chain uses TRBV10-3 and TRBJ1-1; 8 nucleotides align to TRBD1. The specimen sequenced was peripheral blood. Written as DNA, the CDR3 is TGTGCCATCAGTGAGTCTCGACAGGGGCTCACTGAAGCTTTCTTT. It codes for CAISESRQGLTEAFF.